These 24 T cell receptor beta chains were sequenced from one sample in a study of shared clonotypes between healthy human individuals. This table comes from immunoSEQ multiplex PCR, and its TCRdb copy is limited to in-frame clones, with some not included. This sample has roughly 2.6 million clones, with about 92% found just once. The sample consisted of naive CD4+ T cells sorted from blood. Subset of the sample: CD45RA+ positively selected. Receptors were obtained from a man aged 18 to 35 in good health.

V gene TRBV5-1 combines with J gene TRBJ2-1, with TRBD1 matching over 7 bases. The CDR3 consists of 13 residues. V shed 7 bases, J shed 6 bases, and the junction held 7 bases outside the gene matches. From germline, CDR1 is SGHRS and CDR2 YFSETQ. The CDR3 is CASGAGTVNEQFF. As DNA, the CDR3 is TGCGCCAGCGGGGCCGGGACAGTCAATGAGCAGTTCTTC.

CDR3 coding DNA: TGTGCCAGCAGCCCCGCAGGGGTCCTATTCTATGGCTACACCTTC. This sequence encodes CASSPAGVLFYGYTF. The J gene is TRBJ1-2, the V gene TRBV7-2, with TRBD1 as a possible D gene (6 bases). Germline CDR1 and CDR2: SGHTA and FQGNSA. This CDR3 has 15 amino acids. Trimming cost V 5 bases and J 4 bases, with 17 bases left between them. Full variable domain (outside the CDR3, taken from reference TRBV7-2 and TRBJ1-2): GAGVSQSPSNKVTEKGKDVELRCDPISGHTALYWYRQSLGQGLEFLIYFQGNSAPDKSGLPSDRFSAERTGGSVSTLTIQRTQQEDSAVYLCASSPAGVLFYGYTFGSGTRLTVV.

This chain connects TRBV5-1 to TRBJ1-2; 8 bases map to TRBD1. The CDR3 is made up of 14 amino acids. The germline V gene encodes CDR1 SGHRS and CDR2 YFSETQ. V lost 4 bases to trimming and J lost 4 bases; unmatched junction nucleotides: 6. The CDR3 bases are TGCGCCAGCAGCCTGGACAGGGAAGCCTATGGCTACACCTTC. Translation gives CASSLDREAYGYTF.

The chain has TRBV7-6 and TRBJ1-6; perhaps TRBD1 as D (5 bases). Germline CDR1 SGHVS, CDR2 FNYEAQ. The CDR3 loop spans 15 amino acids. The germline V and J ends were trimmed by 2 bases and 6 bases, with 11 bases remaining between them. The CDR3 sequence is CASSLQGDLNSPLHF. As DNA, the CDR3 is TGTGCCAGCAGCTTACAGGGAGATCTTAATTCACCCCTCCACTTT.

V and J are TRBV7-9 and TRBJ2-7; 7 bases align to TRBD1. The junction had 8 bases not matched to a gene; V was cut back by 2 bases and J by 7 bases. Germline loops: CDR1 SEHNR, CDR2 FQNEAQ (reference sequence). The CDR3 loop spans 14 amino acids. CDR3 sequence reads: CASSLPDRVKEQYF. CDR3 nucleotide sequence: TGTGCCAGCAGCTTACCCGACAGGGTTAAAGAGCAGTACTTC.

The chain links TRBV25-1 to TRBJ2-3, with D possibly TRBD1 on 6 matching bases. The CDR3 covers 15 residues. Germline V CDR1 and CDR2: MGHDK, SYGVNS. The germline V and J ends were trimmed by 4 bases and 2 bases, with 13 bases remaining between them. CDR3: CASSAAQGNTDTQYF. The DNA of the CDR3 is TGTGCCAGCAGTGCCGCCCAGGGGAACACAGATACGCAGTATTTT.

The V call is TRBV5-1, the J call TRBJ2-5; possible D gene TRBD2, 6 bases. CDR3 length equals 14 residues. The germline V and J ends were trimmed by 2 bases and 5 bases, with 13 bases remaining between them. Looked up from germline, CDR1 is SGHRS and CDR2 is YFSETQ. The DNA for the CDR3 is TGCGCCAGCAGCTTAGGAGGGGATCGCGAGACCCAGTACTTC. This codes for CASSLGGDRETQYF.

The gene calls are TRBV27 and TRBJ2-6; D is perhaps TRBD1 (5 bases). Germline CDR1 reads MNHEY; CDR2 reads SMNVEV (reference sequence). There are 16 residues in the CDR3. Trimming took off 2 bases at V and 0 bases at J, with 8 bases between the two ends. DNA of the CDR3: TGTGCCAGCAGTTTAGACAGAACCTCTGGGGCCAACGTCCTGACTTTC. The encoded protein is CASSLDRTSGANVLTF.

The chain combines TRBV11-2 with TRBJ1-5; D is undetermined. Germline V gives CDR1 SGHAT, CDR2 FQNNGV. CDR3 size: 14 residues. V dropped 0 bases and J dropped 1 base, with 4 bases sitting between them. CDR3 bases: TGTGCCAGCAGCTTAGACAGAAGCAATCAGCCCCAGCATTTT. This sequence encodes CASSLDRSNQPQHF.

The chain joins TRBV7-2 to TRBJ2-7; D ambiguous. Germline lookup yields CDR1 SGHTA and CDR2 FQGNSA. CDR3 size: 14 residues. Between the trimmed V and J ends, which lost 9 bases and 0 bases, there was a span of 15 bases. The CDR3 DNA reads TGTGCCAGTCGGCAGCCAGGTCACTCCTACGAGCAGTACTTC. Its protein is CASRQPGHSYEQYF.

This clone was recorded once. Other DNA variants within this sample encode the same CDR3. The genes are TRBV28 and TRBJ1-2, with D perhaps matching TRBD1 (5 bases). V gave up 2 bases and J gave up 4 bases, with 5 bases separating them. Per the germline V gene, CDR1 is MDHEN and CDR2 is SYDVKM. This CDR3 contains 12 residues. In DNA form, the CDR3 reads TGTGCCAGCAGTTTAGACAGCTATGGCTACACCTTC. Translated: CASSLDSYGYTF.

V usage is TRBV2 and J usage is TRBJ2-7, with 9 nucleotides matching TRBD2. With 7 bases clipped from V and 4 bases from J, the junction kept 11 bases outside the gene matches. The germline gives CDR1 SNHLY, CDR2 FYNNEI. The CDR3 length is 15 residues. The chain's CDR3 is CASKSWPSGEYEQYF. The CDR3 DNA reads TGTGCCAGCAAGAGTTGGCCTAGCGGGGAGTACGAGCAGTACTTC.

The chain combines TRBV6-1 with TRBJ1-6, with D perhaps TRBD1 (6 bases). The CDR3 totals 14 residues. Germline V lookup: CDR1 MNHNS, CDR2 SASEGT. The germline V and J ends were trimmed by 8 bases and 10 bases, with 18 bases remaining between them. The CDR3 loop reads CASLGGILRSPLHF. DNA for the CDR3: TGTGCCAGCCTAGGGGGGATATTACGGTCACCCCTCCACTTT.

The V call is TRBV14, the J call TRBJ2-6; tentative D call: TRBD2 (5 bases). The V gene's germline CDR1 is SGHDN and CDR2 FVKESK. The CDR3 is 19 residues long. V shed 0 bases and J shed 2 bases, with 17 bases lying between them. The DNA for the CDR3 is TGTGCCAGCAGCCAAGATAAGGGTTGGGGAGTCCCTGGGGCCAACGTCCTGACTTTC. It is translated as CASSQDKGWGVPGANVLTF.

The genes are TRBV28 and TRBJ2-7; unclear D gene. V lost 3 bases and J lost 6, with 12 bases in between. The CDR3 runs 13 residues. Germline CDR1 MDHEN, CDR2 SYDVKM. CDR3 residues: CASSFQVPGEQYF. CDR3 sequence (DNA): TGTGCCAGCAGTTTTCAAGTTCCGGGCGAGCAGTACTTC. The full variable domain, rest sourced from reference TRBV28 and TRBJ2-7, is DVKVTQSSRYLVKRTGEKVFLECVQDMDHENMFWYRQDPGLGLRLIYFSYDVKMKEKGDIPEGYSVSREKKERFSLILESASTNQTSMYLCASSFQVPGEQYFGPGTRLTVT.

On this clone: At the DNA level, this CDR3 is encoded by other sequences in the same sample as well. The chain's CDR3 is CASSSDNSYEQYF. As DNA, the CDR3 is TGCGCCAGCAGCTCAGACAACTCCTACGAGCAGTACTTC. V and J are TRBV5-1 and TRBJ2-7; D ambiguous. The V end was cut by 3 bases, the J end by 0 bases, with 7 bases between. The germline gives CDR1 SGHRS, CDR2 YFSETQ. The CDR3 consists of 13 residues.

This clone has a single count. V usage is TRBV6-5 and J usage is TRBJ2-5; TRBD1 is a possible D gene (5 bases). Germline V gene data show CDR1 as MNHEY and CDR2 as SVGAGI. CDR3 length: 14 amino acids. Deletions cut 7 bases from V and 3 bases from J, with 15 bases between. CDR3 DNA sequence: TGTGCCAGCATTGGGCAGGGTCTTAAAGAGACCCAGTACTTC. This sequence encodes CASIGQGLKETQYF.

The DNA of the CDR3 is TGTGCCAGCAGCTTAGTTTTCGCTGAAGCTTTCTTT. As protein: CASSLVFAEAFF. V gene TRBV7-9 combines with J gene TRBJ1-1; D remains unclear. The germline CDR1 and CDR2 sequences are SEHNR and FQNEAQ (reference sequence). The V gene lost 1 base and the J gene lost 6 bases, with 6 bases spanning the gap. The CDR3 has 12 residues.

This chain connects TRBV6-6 to TRBJ1-2, with D uncertain. The CDR3 is 11 residues long. V gave up 6 bases and J gave up 5 bases, with 7 bases separating them. Germline CDR1 is MNHNY and CDR2 is SVGAGI (reference sequence). The CDR3 bases are TGTGCCAGCAGGGAAGGATATGGCTACACCTTC. Encoded protein: CASREGYGYTF.

The sample holds a few counts of this clone. The CDR3 reads CASSRSGSRTDTQYF. CDR3 sequence (DNA): TGTGCCAGCAGCCGTAGCGGGAGTAGAACAGATACGCAGTATTTT. The chain has TRBV5-4 and TRBJ2-3; TRBD2 agrees at 9 bases. The CDR3 length is 15 residues. Per germline, CDR1 SGHNT and CDR2 YYREEE (reference sequence). V was clipped by 4 bases and J by 3 bases; unmatched bases: 6.

Regarding this clone: The sample carries other DNA sequences with the same CDR3. The chain carries TRBV30 and TRBJ1-1, with D perhaps matching TRBD1 (5 bases). Trimming took off 0 bases at V and 4 bases at J, with 9 bases between the two ends. In germline, CDR1 is GTSNPN, CDR2 SVGIG (reference sequence). This CDR3 has 13 residues. The CDR3 DNA follows: TGTGCCTGGAGTGTACAGGAGGGCACTGAAGCTTTCTTT. Protein: CAWSVQEGTEAFF. Variable domain in full (rest from reference TRBV30 and TRBJ1-1): SQTIHQWPATLVQPVGSPLSLECTVEGTSNPNLYWYRQAAGRGLQLLFYSVGIGQISSEVPQNLSASRPQDRQFILSSKKLLLSDSGFYLCAWSVQEGTEAFFGQGTRLTVV.

This chain uses TRBV18 with TRBJ2-7; either TRBD1 or TRBD2 may supply D (6 bases each). CDR1 is KGHSH, CDR2 LQKENI, per germline. The CDR3 loop spans 15 amino acids. V was pared by 1 base and J by 6 bases, with 16 bases between. CDR3 sequence (DNA): TGTGCCAGCTCACCACTCCCGGGGGCGGTTAGCGAGCAGTACTTC. Translated, it gives CASSPLPGAVSEQYF.

The chain links TRBV9 to TRBJ1-3; 7 bases agree with TRBD1. This CDR3 is built from 15 residues. Germline CDR1 and CDR2: SGDLS and YYNGEE. J was trimmed by 0 bases and V by 3 bases; bases with no gene match: 3. As DNA, the CDR3 is TGTGCCAGCAGCGCGGGACAGTTCTCTGGAAACACCATATATTTT. Protein sequence: CASSAGQFSGNTIYF.

Note on this clone: The same CDR3 also results from other DNA sequences found in this sample. J is TRBJ2-1 and V is TRBV5-1; D is uncertain. V was pared by 0 bases and J by 0 bases, with 7 bases between. Germline V gene data show CDR1 as SGHRS and CDR2 as YFSETQ. This CDR3 has 15 amino acids. CDR3 nucleotide sequence: TGCGCCAGCAGCTTGGCTCAGAGCTCCTACAATGAGCAGTTCTTC. This encodes CASSLAQSSYNEQFF.